The source of this TCR beta chain is a study of CD8 T cells in ankylosing spondylitis. As to this clonotype: Its matching antigen is unknown.

From germline, CDR1 is SGHRS and CDR2 YFSETQ. The CDR3 is made up of 16 amino acids. J was trimmed by 3 bases and V by 2 bases; bases with no gene match: 7. One entry per CDR3 protein, called by TCRdb with MiXCR from the 5' RACE reads. The sample consists of around 450,000 distinct CDR3 sequences, 25% to 30% of them appearing once. Regarding the study as a whole: Seemingly distinctive of ankylosing spondylitis blood was a TCR beta motif formed by eight highly homologous variants.

This sequence was found in a male donor with ankylosing spondylitis. The chain joins TRBV5-1 to TRBJ1-1; 10 bases are shared with TRBD1. The sequencing sample was made of blood, either unsorted or a sorted T cell fraction (not recorded which). The CDR3 sequence is CASSLGQGDLDTEAFF. CDR3 DNA: TGCGCCAGCAGCTTAGGACAGGGGGATCTGGACACTGAAGCTTTCTTT.